The table lists the clone carrying this T cell receptor beta chain with a count of one. This record comes from a study of cytomegalovirus exposure and HLA in healthy donors. The study ran its PCR with 60 Vbeta and 13 Jbeta primers. Per the original methods: Unique TCR beta chains numbered roughly 84 million in a later analysis, with roughly 10 million shared. Sequencing used immunoSEQ multiplex PCR; TCRdb keeps in-frame clones, though not all of them. The D gene and trimming were derived from the DNA, and the V and J assignments and clone size from that table. The profile shows about 140,000 clones, 61% of them singletons. Germline CDR1 is SEHNR and CDR2 is FQNEAQ (reference sequence). Deletions cut 2 bases from V and 5 bases from J, with 16 bases between. CDR3 length equals 15 residues.

The sequenced sample was PBMCs. The TCR originated in a male donor in good health and CMV-seronegative. This rearrangement joins TRBV7-9 to TRBJ2-7; weak D call: TRBD1 (6 bases). This CDR3 reads CASSLTGQGLDEQYF. Written as DNA, the CDR3 is TGTGCCAGCAGCTTAACAGGGCAGGGGCTGGACGAGCAGTACTTC. Filled out from reference TRBV7-9 and TRBJ2-7, the complete variable domain reads DTGVSQNPRHKITKRGQNVTFRCDPISEHNRLYWYRQTLGQGPEFLTYFQNEAQLEKSRLLSDRFSAERPKGSFSTLEIQRTEQGDSAMYLCASSLTGQGLDEQYFGPGTRLTVT.